This T cell receptor (beta chain) was observed in a study of cytomegalovirus exposure and HLA in healthy donors. Study context: According to later analysis, the same platform produced the approximately 130 validation and several hundred first-cohort repertoires. Findings of the study overall: The study put some 150 TCR beta chains on its list as cytomegalovirus-associated.

The donors belonged to the approximately 120-subject validation cohort, separate from the approximately 700-subject first cohort. Of note for this clone: Its specificity is unknown.

The V end lost 3 bases, the J end lost 0 bases, and 8 bases lay between the germline ends. Germline V CDR1 and CDR2: MNHNS, SASEGT. The CDR3 has 15 residues. The data were produced by immunoSEQ multiplex PCR, yet TCRdb's version contains in-frame clones alone and is incomplete. Here the sample spans 220,000 or so clones, approximately 80% being singletons. The chain uses TRBV6-1 and TRBJ2-2; D possibly corresponds to TRBD1 (5 bases). The sample consisted of PBMCs. The sequence derives from a young woman in good health and CMV-seropositive. The CDR3 spells CASSEWTPNTGELFF. CDR3 bases: TGTGCCAGCAGTGAGTGGACACCGAACACCGGGGAGCTGTTTTTT.